These 23 T cell receptor beta chains originate from one sample sequenced in a study of regulatory T cells in long-lasting Graves disease. Relying on iRepertoire HTBI primers and Arm-PCR of CDR3 regions, the team built TCR beta libraries. TCRdb reprocessed the multiplex PCR reads via MiXCR and lists one record per CDR3 protein. The table has about 350,000 distinct CDR3 sequences, 15% to 20% seen once; the top ten hold over 20%. Documented time point: newly diagnosed GD, antithyroid drugs for less than 3 months. Researchers made the TCR library from RNA that was extracted from PBMCs. The same sample was also studied in work on T cells in Graves' hyperthyroidism and ophthalmopathy.

The sequenced sample was peripheral blood mononuclear cells (PBMCs), obtained at new diagnosis, from a patient treated with antithyroid drugs. These receptors all come from a woman aged 18-29 years with Graves disease.

This clonotype has more than one count but fewer than ten. V gene TRBV7-9 combines with J gene TRBJ1-2; D possibly corresponds to TRBD1 (5 bases). V was trimmed by 2 bases and J by 3 bases, leaving 13 bases between them. The germline CDR1 and CDR2 sequences are SEHNR and FQNEAQ (reference sequence). The CDR3 runs to 15 residues. The CDR3: CASSLIVGGDYGYTF. CDR3 nucleotides: TGTGCCAGCAGCTTAATCGTTGGGGGGGACTATGGCTACACCTTC.

Details on this clonotype: Compared with germline, one end of the junction differs, possibly owing to a read error. The CDR3: CASSLYDKGPRNTEAFF. In DNA form, the CDR3 reads TGTGCCAGCAGTTTATATGACAAGGGGCCCCGGAACACTGAAGCCTTCTTT. V is TRBV27 and J is TRBJ2-3; a weak D match, TRBD1 (5 bases). CDR1 and CDR2 (germline): MNHEY, SMNVEV (reference sequence). This CDR3 region has 17 residues.

With regard to this clonotype: The junction does not match germline at one end; this may be a read error. The V call is TRBV5-1, the J call TRBJ2-5, with 7 bases fitting TRBD2. Germline CDR1 is SGHRS and CDR2 is YFSETQ. The CDR3 runs to 14 residues. As DNA, the CDR3 is TGCGCCGGCAGCTCCGGCCGGGGGGTTGAGACCCAGTACTTC. Encoded protein: CAGSSGRGVETQYF.

The chain carries TRBV2 and TRBJ2-7; TRBD2 agrees at 10 bases. The CDR3 length is 15 residues. V was pared by 6 bases and J by 3 bases, with 8 bases of the junction left unmatched. Germline V gene data show CDR1 as SNHLY and CDR2 as FYNNEI. CDR3 DNA sequence: TGTGCCAGCAGAGCCACCGGGACTAGCGTCTACGAGCAGTACTTC. Its translation is CASRATGTSVYEQYF.

Many counts were recorded for this clonotype. The V call is TRBV7-9, the J call TRBJ2-5; D is perhaps TRBD2 (6 bases). From germline, CDR1 is SEHNR and CDR2 FQNEAQ (reference sequence). The CDR3 contains 14 residues. V lost 5 bases and J lost 3, with 13 bases in between. CDR3 sequence (DNA): TGTGCCAGCAGCATCCGGGAGATTAAAGAGACCCAGTACTTC. It yields the protein CASSIREIKETQYF.

In this sample, this clonotype turned up many times. V usage is TRBV2 and J usage is TRBJ2-3; possibly TRBD1 or TRBD2 for D (6 bases each). V gave up 0 bases and J gave up 0 bases, with 16 bases separating them. This CDR3 is 18 amino acids long. In germline, CDR1 is SNHLY, CDR2 FYNNEI. DNA for the CDR3: TGTGCCAGCAGTGAAGCGCTTCTAGGGGGGAGAAGCACAGATACGCAGTATTTT. This encodes CASSEALLGGRSTDTQYF.

This rearrangement joins TRBV6-1 to TRBJ1-2, with unresolved D. Germline CDR1 and CDR2: MNHNS and SASEGT. Trimming pared 0 bases from V and 4 bases from J, leaving 12 bases between. This CDR3 spans 15 amino acids. The CDR3 DNA sequence: TGTGCCAGCAGTGAAGCCTCTAGAACGTTCTATGGCTACACCTTC. Translated: CASSEASRTFYGYTF.

In its sample, this clonotype was seen many times. The chain joins TRBV11-2 to TRBJ2-1; 8 bases map to TRBD2. CDR3 length: 14 residues. Germline loops: CDR1 SGHAT, CDR2 FQNNGV. V gave up 4 bases and J gave up 5 bases; unmatched junction bases: 4. The CDR3 is CASSSYGGDNEQFF. CDR3 sequence (DNA): TGTGCCAGCAGCTCTTACGGGGGGGACAATGAGCAGTTCTTC.

This clonotype appeared once. The V call is TRBV25-1, the J call TRBJ1-6, with a tentative D call TRBD1 (6 bases). This CDR3 has 15 residues. The V gene lost 5 bases and the J gene lost 10 bases, with 18 bases spanning the gap. Germline values: CDR1 MGHDK, CDR2 SYGVNS. The CDR3 loop reads CASSKSQGQGSPLHF. Written as DNA, the CDR3 is TGTGCCAGCAGTAAGTCCCAGGGGCAGGGATCACCCCTCCACTTT.

This chain links TRBV7-6 with TRBJ2-7; D is ambiguous. The CDR3 is 13 residues long. Per the germline V gene, CDR1 is SGHVS and CDR2 is FNYEAQ. Trimming pared 0 bases from V and 3 bases from J, leaving 6 bases between. CDR3 sequence (DNA): TGTGCCAGCAGCTTAGCACCCGTCTACGAGCAGTACTTC. Translating gives CASSLAPVYEQYF.

This clonotype was observed a handful of times. The rearrangement uses TRBV6-1 and TRBJ1-1; possible D gene TRBD1, 5 bases. Germline CDR1 and CDR2: MNHNS and SASEGT. The CDR3 runs 12 residues. Trimming cost V 6 bases and J 7 bases, with 12 bases left between them. CDR3 nucleotides: TGTGCCAGCAGGAGTGGGGGAGATGAAGCTTTCTTT. It yields the protein CASRSGGDEAFF.

This clonotype turned up a few times. This rearrangement joins TRBV13 to TRBJ2-3, with 8 nucleotides matching TRBD2. Germline CDR1 reads PRHDT; CDR2 reads FYEKMQ (reference sequence). V was clipped by 4 bases and J by 3 bases; unmatched bases: 9. CDR3 length: 16 amino acids. The CDR3: CASSSLGGAETDTQYF. CDR3 DNA: TGTGCCAGCAGCTCCCTCGGGGGGGCGGAGACAGATACGCAGTATTTT.

V gene TRBV7-9 combines with J gene TRBJ2-3; D tentatively fits TRBD1 or TRBD2 (5 bases each). Germline assignment: CDR1 SEHNR and CDR2 FQNEAQ (reference sequence). With 1 base removed from V and 0 bases from J, the gap between germline ends came to 20 bases. The CDR3 sequence is 19 residues long. The CDR3 loop is CASSLGGAFGDPSTDTQYF. The CDR3 DNA sequence: TGTGCCAGCAGCTTAGGAGGGGCTTTTGGGGACCCTAGCACAGATACGCAGTATTTT.

This clonotype was recorded many times. The chain couples TRBV28 to TRBJ1-6; D uncertain. The CDR3 spans 15 residues. Germline V gives CDR1 MDHEN, CDR2 SYDVKM. Trimming took off 5 bases at V and 6 bases at J, with 14 bases between the two ends. The CDR3: CASSPTMGSNSPLHF. CDR3 DNA sequence: TGTGCCAGCAGTCCCACGATGGGTTCTAATTCACCCCTCCACTTT.

This clonotype was counted at least ten times. The J gene is TRBJ1-1, the V gene TRBV2; tentative D call: TRBD1 (5 bases). The CDR3 sequence is 12 residues long. Trimming stripped 7 bases from V and 7 bases from J, with 13 bases between. The germline V gene has CDR1 SNHLY and CDR2 FYNNEI. The CDR3 here is CASNPIQGEAFF. The CDR3 region has the DNA TGTGCCAGCAATCCCATCCAGGGTGAAGCTTTCTTT.

In this sample, this clonotype turned up a few times. The CDR3 reads CSASRPGIGGNQPQHF. In DNA, the CDR3 is TGCAGTGCTAGTCGCCCAGGAATAGGGGGCAATCAGCCCCAGCATTTT. The chain has TRBV20-1 and TRBJ1-5, with a tentative D call TRBD1 (5 bases). CDR1 and CDR2 from the germline V gene are DFQATT and SNEGSKA (reference sequence). Deletions cut 3 bases from V and 2 bases from J, with 17 bases between. The CDR3 consists of 16 residues.

The chain is built from TRBV7-6 and TRBJ1-6, with D uncertain. The length of the CDR3 is 15 residues. V lost 2 bases and J lost 10, with 15 bases in between. Looked up from germline, CDR1 is SGHVS and CDR2 is FNYEAQ. CDR3 in amino acids: CASSLYPGEGSPLHF. The CDR3 region has the DNA TGTGCCAGCAGCTTATATCCCGGAGAAGGGTCACCCCTCCACTTT.

This rearrangement joins TRBV7-9 to TRBJ1-6; weak D call: TRBD1 (5 bases). The V end was cut by 6 bases, the J end by 13 bases, with 19 bases between. Germline V lookup: CDR1 SEHNR, CDR2 FQNEAQ (reference sequence). CDR3 size: 14 residues. The DNA for the CDR3 is TGTGCCAGCAGTCATTGGGACGGCGGTGGCCCCCTCCACTTT. Amino acids: CASSHWDGGGPLHF.

This clonotype was recorded many times. The chain links TRBV20-1 to TRBJ2-3, with D tentatively TRBD2 (5 bases). Trimming stripped 6 bases from V and 0 bases from J, with 10 bases between. CDR1 is DFQATT and CDR2 is SNEGSKA in the germline V gene (reference sequence). The CDR3 is made up of 13 amino acids. Written as DNA, the CDR3 is TGCAGTGCATTGGAGCGGAGCACAGATACGCAGTATTTT. It yields the protein CSALERSTDTQYF.

The chain joins TRBV28 to TRBJ1-6; 7 bases agree with TRBD1. V gave up 11 bases and J gave up 13 bases; unmatched junction bases: 11. Germline-derived CDR1 and CDR2 are MDHEN and SYDVKM. The CDR3 is 12 amino acids. The CDR3 DNA is TGTGCCTCGGCTGAGGGGGCAGCTCCCCTCCACTTT. It is translated as CASAEGAAPLHF.

This clonotype has ten or more counts. This rearrangement joins TRBV28 to TRBJ1-2; D gene ambiguous. The CDR3 extends over 17 amino acids. Germline CDR1 is MDHEN and CDR2 is SYDVKM. V was shortened by 4 bases and J by 2 bases, with 20 bases between the two germline ends. CDR3 in amino acids: CASSSLTRTGNNYGYTF. The CDR3 DNA follows: TGTGCCAGCAGTTCACTAACACGAACCGGGAACAACTATGGCTACACCTTC.

The sample holds many counts of this clonotype. The chain links TRBV20-1 to TRBJ2-7; 13 positions match TRBD2. V lost 4 bases, J lost 5 bases, and 2 bases stayed unmatched. The CDR3 is 13 amino acids. Per germline, CDR1 DFQATT and CDR2 SNEGSKA (reference sequence). The CDR3 DNA sequence: TGCAGTGCTACCGGACTAGCGGGAGACGAGCAGTACTTC. It translates to CSATGLAGDEQYF.

This clonotype was detected only a few times. One end of the junction does not line up with germline, which may come from a read error. The chain links TRBV7-7 to TRBJ2-1; 10 bases align to TRBD2. This CDR3 region has 16 residues. Germline loops: CDR1 SSHAT, CDR2 FNYEAQ (reference sequence). CDR3 bases: TGTGCTAGCAGCTCCGGGCTAGCGGGGGTGGGTAATGAGCAGTTCTTC. Encoded protein: CASSSGLAGVGNEQFF.